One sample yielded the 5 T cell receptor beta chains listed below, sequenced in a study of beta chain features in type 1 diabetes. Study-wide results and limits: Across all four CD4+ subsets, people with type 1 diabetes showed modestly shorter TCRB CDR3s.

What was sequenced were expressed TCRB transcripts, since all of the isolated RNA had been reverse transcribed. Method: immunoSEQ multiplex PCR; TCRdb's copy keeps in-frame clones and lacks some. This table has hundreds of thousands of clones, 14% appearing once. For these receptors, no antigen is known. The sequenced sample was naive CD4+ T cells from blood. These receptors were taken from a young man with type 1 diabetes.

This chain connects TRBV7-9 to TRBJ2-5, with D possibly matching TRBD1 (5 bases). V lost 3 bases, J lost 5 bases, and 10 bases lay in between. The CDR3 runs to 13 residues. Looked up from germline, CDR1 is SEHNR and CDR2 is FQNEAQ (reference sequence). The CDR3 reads CASSLDMRETQYF. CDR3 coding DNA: TGTGCCAGCAGCTTGGACATGAGGGAGACCCAGTACTTC.

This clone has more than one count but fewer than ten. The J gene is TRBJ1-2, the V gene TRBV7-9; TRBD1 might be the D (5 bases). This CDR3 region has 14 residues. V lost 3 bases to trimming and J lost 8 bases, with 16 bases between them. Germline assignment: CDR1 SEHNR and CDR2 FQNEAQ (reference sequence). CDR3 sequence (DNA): TGTGCCAGCAGCTTCCAGGGATCTTCGGGCGGCTACACCTTC. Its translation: CASSFQGSSGGYTF. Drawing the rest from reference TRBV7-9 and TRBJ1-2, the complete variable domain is DTGVSQNPRHKITKRGQNVTFRCDPISEHNRLYWYRQTLGQGPEFLTYFQNEAQLEKSRLLSDRFSAERPKGSFSTLEIQRTEQGDSAMYLCASSFQGSSGGYTFGSGTRLTVV.

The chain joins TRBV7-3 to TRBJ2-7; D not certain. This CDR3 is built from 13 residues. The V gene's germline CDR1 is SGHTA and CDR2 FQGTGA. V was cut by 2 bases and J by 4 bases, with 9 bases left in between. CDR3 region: CASSLYLGYEQYF. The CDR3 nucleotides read TGTGCCAGCAGCTTATACCTAGGTTACGAGCAGTACTTC.

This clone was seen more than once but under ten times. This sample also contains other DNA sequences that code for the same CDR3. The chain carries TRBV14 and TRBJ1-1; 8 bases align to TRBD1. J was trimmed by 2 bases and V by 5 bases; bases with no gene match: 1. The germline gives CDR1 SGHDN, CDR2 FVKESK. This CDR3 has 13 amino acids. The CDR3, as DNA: TGTGCCAGCAGCGGACAGGGAAACACTGAAGCTTTCTTT. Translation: CASSGQGNTEAFF.

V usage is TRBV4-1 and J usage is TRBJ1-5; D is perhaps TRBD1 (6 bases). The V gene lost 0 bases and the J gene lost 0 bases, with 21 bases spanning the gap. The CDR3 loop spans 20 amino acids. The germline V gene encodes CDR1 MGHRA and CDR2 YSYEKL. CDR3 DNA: TGCGCCAGCAGCCAAGATTCTAGGATTGTGGGGGGGCTTAGCAATCAGCCCCAGCATTTT. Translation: CASSQDSRIVGGLSNQPQHF.